This T cell receptor (beta chain) was profiled in a study of OX40 agonist ivuxolimab in advanced cancers. Study as a whole: The group had a mean age of 60 years, ranged from about 23 to 79, and was roughly 83% male. There were three patients with partial responses, one having hepatocellular carcinoma and two cutaneous melanoma. Notes on the study in general: It was not determined which antigens were specifically recognized by the peripheral T cells that had undergone clonal expansion.

This clone showed up just once. Its antigen is not identified. Looked up from germline, CDR1 is KGHSH and CDR2 is LQKENI. V lost 4 bases and J lost 1, with 4 bases in between. The CDR3 runs 12 residues. The investigators sampled blood at baseline, at cycle 4 day 1, and at cycle 7 day 1. The assay was immunoSEQ multiplex PCR, and TCRdb's table has in-frame clones only and misses some. The profile shows roughly 70,000 clones, roughly 85% of them singletons. This receptor was taken from an adult with an advanced solid tumor such as melanoma, head and neck, liver or kidney cancer. The V call is TRBV18, the J call TRBJ1-2; the D is unclear. Source: CD4+ or CD8+ T cells sorted from blood, taken in a trial of the OX40 agonist ivuxolimab. This CDR3 is CASSLDNYGYTF. CDR3 coding DNA: TGTGCCAGCTCACTCGATAACTATGGCTACACCTTC.